This T cell receptor (beta chain) comes out of a study of T cell responses to AZD1222 COVID-19 vaccine. Sequenced by immunoSEQ multiplex PCR; TCRdb stores in-frame clones only, minus some. The repertoire holds over 150,000 clones, with around 90% as singletons. A remark on this clone: Its antigen is unidentified.

Broader study findings: Researchers report vaccine-associated CD4 TCRs spanning spike, with dominance at 160-218 and 743-854. Unmutated regions of variants are reportedly targeted by nearly half of spike-specific TCRs. Repertoire samples came only from after the peak T cell response.

Specimen: peripheral blood, collected 28 days after the second AZD1222 dose. This TCR was sampled from an adult who received the AZD1222 COVID-19 vaccine.

The CDR3 sequence: CASSLTGLIEETQYF. The CDR3 DNA reads as TGTGCCAGCAGCTTAACGGGACTTATAGAAGAGACCCAGTACTTC. This rearrangement joins TRBV7-6 to TRBJ2-5; maybe TRBD2 (6 bases). The CDR3 contains 15 residues. V lost 2 bases, J lost 3 bases, and 13 bases lay in between. Germline V gene sequence: CDR1 SGHVS, CDR2 FNYEAQ.